The present entry profiles one T cell receptor (beta chain) with its context. Its antigen is currently unknown. These data belong to a study of cytomegalovirus exposure and HLA in healthy donors. The study, taken as a whole, reports: HLA allele associations emerged for around 15,000 TCR beta sequences in a later analysis, at 0.05 false discovery rate. The authors listed around 150 TCR beta chains as cytomegalovirus-associated. The study reported that TCR beta sequences accurately predicted HLA-A and HLA-B alleles in most subjects.

The PCR used 60 Vbeta and 13 Jbeta primers. Data came from immunoSEQ multiplex PCR; TCRdb stores just in-frame clones and leaves some out. The sample consists of about 130,000 clones, roughly 84% of them appearing once. Deletions cut 4 bases from V and 4 bases from J, with 8 bases between. Germline V gene sequence: CDR1 MNHEY, CDR2 SVGAGI. There are 12 residues in the CDR3. The donors comprised healthy bone marrow donors. The sequence came from a girl aged 2-15 years in good health and CMV-seronegative. The sequencing sample was made of PBMCs. This rearrangement joins TRBV6-5 to TRBJ2-7; D is unclear. CDR3 residues: CASSSTQYEQYF. CDR3 DNA: TGTGCCAGCAGTTCAACACAGTACGAGCAGTACTTC.